One and the same sample provided the 10 T cell receptor beta chains below, sequenced in a study of cytomegalovirus exposure and HLA in healthy donors (dated by TCRdb to about 2017). Library preparation was by the immunoSEQ multiplex PCR assay. A mixture of 60 forward primers for TCR Vbeta segments and 13 reverse primers for TCR Jbeta segments was used in the multiplex PCR. TCRdb mirrors the immuneACCESS table, restricted to in-frame sequences. Some clones are absent from its copies; in checked studies, under half trace to an unresolved V gene, and the reason for the others is unknown. The sample table holds about 240,000 clones, of which around 78% were seen once. Approximately 0.47% of the sample is taken by the ten largest. Sequenced sample: PBMCs. These receptors were collected from a boy aged 5 to 17 in good health and CMV-seronegative.

V usage is TRBV2 and J usage is TRBJ1-6; 9 positions agree with TRBD1. Trimming took 0 bases from V and 9 from J; bases not matched to a gene: 6. This CDR3 contains 16 residues. Germline lookup yields CDR1 SNHLY and CDR2 FYNNEI. The CDR3 bases are TGTGCCAGCAGTGAAGCGCTGGGACAGGGAATTTCACCCCTCCACTTT. Encoded protein: CASSEALGQGISPLHF. Filled out from reference TRBV2 and TRBJ1-6, the complete variable domain reads EPEVTQTPSHQVTQMGQEVILRCVPISNHLYFYWYRQILGQKVEFLVSFYNNEISEKSEIFDDQFSVERPDGSNFTLKIRSTKLEDSAMYFCASSEALGQGISPLHFGNGTRLTVT.

The V and J genes are TRBV19 and TRBJ2-1, with 7 bases fitting TRBD2. V trimming: 2 bases; J trimming: 9 bases; junction bases outside the gene matches: 7. Looked up from germline, CDR1 is LNHDA and CDR2 is SQIVND (reference sequence). CDR3 length equals 14 residues. The CDR3 bases are TGTGCCAGTAGTATAACGGGGGAGGGTTTTGAGCAGTTCTTC. This sequence encodes CASSITGEGFEQFF.

The DNA for the CDR3 is TGTGCCAGCAGTGACTCTGAAAAACTGTTTTTT. Residues: CASSDSEKLFF. The J gene is TRBJ1-4, the V gene TRBV2; D uncertain. CDR3 length: 11 amino acids. Germline V lookup: CDR1 SNHLY, CDR2 FYNNEI. Trimming stripped 3 bases from V and 7 bases from J, with 3 bases between.

This clone was found once. This chain uses TRBV27 with TRBJ2-3; no definite D call. Trimming removed 3 bases at V and 3 bases at J, with 7 bases between. Germline V gene lookup returns CDR1 MNHEY and CDR2 SMNVEV (reference sequence). This CDR3 region has 13 residues. The chain's CDR3 is CASSFLVTDTQYF. CDR3 sequence (DNA): TGTGCCAGCAGTTTTTTAGTAACAGATACGCAGTATTTT.

The chain recombines TRBV29-1 with TRBJ2-5, with 7 bases lining up with TRBD1. TRBJ2-7 explains the end of the DNA better; the J call may be wrong. Germline V CDR1 and CDR2: SQVTM, ANQGSEA. This CDR3 contains 13 residues. The CDR3 DNA reads TGCAGCGTGGGACAGCGACTCTCCTACGAGCAGTACTTC. Its protein is CSVGQRLSYEQYF.

The chain couples TRBV11-3 to TRBJ2-7; a weak D match, TRBD1 (6 bases). Germline V gives CDR1 SGHNT, CDR2 YENEEA. Trimming took off 0 bases at V and 3 bases at J, with 18 bases between the two ends. The CDR3 length is 17 residues. The CDR3 region is CASSLDRIGGYRYEQYF. The DNA of the CDR3 is TGTGCCAGCAGCTTAGATCGCATAGGGGGTTATCGCTACGAGCAGTACTTC.

The chain employs TRBV29-1 and TRBJ2-5; 13 positions agree with TRBD2. The CDR3 contains 15 residues. The ends lost 1 base at V and 1 base at J; junction bases unmatched: 0. In germline, CDR1 is SQVTM, CDR2 ANQGSEA. The CDR3 protein is CSVEGTSGGQETQYF. For the CDR3, the DNA is TGCAGCGTTGAAGGGACTAGCGGGGGCCAAGAGACCCAGTACTTC. Together with reference TRBV29-1 and TRBJ2-5, the CDR3 gives the full variable domain: SAVISQKPSRDICQRGTSLTIQCQVDSQVTMMFWYRQQPGQSLTLIATANQGSEATYESGFVIDKFPISRPNLTFSTLTVSNMSPEDSSIYLCSVEGTSGGQETQYFGPGTRLLVL.

The chain employs TRBV6-5 and TRBJ2-2, with D perhaps TRBD2 (6 bases). In germline, CDR1 is MNHEY, CDR2 SVGAGI. The CDR3 contains 14 residues. Trimming removed 7 bases from V and 5 bases from J, with 14 bases in between. The CDR3 spells CASKTPAGTGELFF. For the CDR3, the DNA is TGTGCCAGCAAAACACCCGCGGGGACCGGGGAGCTGTTTTTT.

This chain links TRBV29-1 with TRBJ2-7, with no clear D. V shed 1 base and J shed 4 bases, with 14 bases lying between them. The CDR3 covers 14 residues. CDR1 and CDR2 from the germline V gene are SQVTM and ANQGSEA. As DNA, the CDR3 is TGCAGCGTTGAAGGGCATATATTACAATACGAGCAGTACTTC. The encoded protein is CSVEGHILQYEQYF.

The CDR3 protein is CASSLTPRSSYNEQFF. CDR3 nucleotide sequence: TGTGCCAGCAGCTTAACCCCCCGGAGTTCCTACAATGAGCAGTTCTTC. The chain is built from TRBV7-9 and TRBJ2-1; D gene uncertain. From germline, CDR1 is SEHNR and CDR2 FQNEAQ (reference sequence). The length of the CDR3 is 16 residues. V was clipped by 2 bases and J by 1 base, with 12 bases between them.